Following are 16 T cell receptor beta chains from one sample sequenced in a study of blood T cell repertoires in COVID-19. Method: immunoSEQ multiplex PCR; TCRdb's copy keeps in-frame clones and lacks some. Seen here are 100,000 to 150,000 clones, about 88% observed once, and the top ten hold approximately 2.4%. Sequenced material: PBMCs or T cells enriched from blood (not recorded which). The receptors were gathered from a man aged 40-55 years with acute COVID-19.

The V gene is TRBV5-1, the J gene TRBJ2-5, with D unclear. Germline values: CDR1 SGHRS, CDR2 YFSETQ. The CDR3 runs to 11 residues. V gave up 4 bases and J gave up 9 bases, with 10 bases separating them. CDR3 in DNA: TGCGCCAGCAGCAGCGATGAGGCCCAGTACTTC. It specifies CASSSDEAQYF.

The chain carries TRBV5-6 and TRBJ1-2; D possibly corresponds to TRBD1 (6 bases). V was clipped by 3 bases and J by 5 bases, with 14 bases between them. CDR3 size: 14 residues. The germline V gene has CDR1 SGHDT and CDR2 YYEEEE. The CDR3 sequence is CASSWTAPEYGYTF. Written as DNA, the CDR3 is TGTGCCAGCAGCTGGACAGCACCAGAATATGGCTACACCTTC.

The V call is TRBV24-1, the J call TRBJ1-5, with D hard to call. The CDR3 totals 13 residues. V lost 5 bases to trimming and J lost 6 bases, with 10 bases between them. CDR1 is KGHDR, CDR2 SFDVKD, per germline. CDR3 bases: TGTGCCACCAGTGCCTCAGACACTCAGCCCCAGCATTTT. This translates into CATSASDTQPQHF.

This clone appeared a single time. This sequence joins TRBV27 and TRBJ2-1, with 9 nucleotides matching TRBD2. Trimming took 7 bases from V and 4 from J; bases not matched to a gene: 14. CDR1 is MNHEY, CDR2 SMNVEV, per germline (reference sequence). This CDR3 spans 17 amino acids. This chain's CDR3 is CASIRVPGLAAYNEQFF. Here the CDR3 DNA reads TGTGCCAGCATTCGGGTACCGGGACTAGCAGCTTACAATGAGCAGTTCTTC.

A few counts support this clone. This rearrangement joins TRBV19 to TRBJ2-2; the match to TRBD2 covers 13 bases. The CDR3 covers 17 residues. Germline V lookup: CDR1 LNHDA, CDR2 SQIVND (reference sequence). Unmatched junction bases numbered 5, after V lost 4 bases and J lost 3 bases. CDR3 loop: CASSTTSGGLHTGELFF. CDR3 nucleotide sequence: TGTGCCAGTAGTACGACTAGCGGGGGGCTCCACACCGGGGAGCTGTTTTTT.

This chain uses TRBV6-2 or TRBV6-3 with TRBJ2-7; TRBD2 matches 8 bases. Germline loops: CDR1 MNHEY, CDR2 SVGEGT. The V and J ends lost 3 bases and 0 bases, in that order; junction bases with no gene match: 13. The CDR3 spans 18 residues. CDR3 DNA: TGTGCCAGCAGTTATGGGCTTTATGGGGCGGGAGGCTCCTACGAGCAGTACTTC. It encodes CASSYGLYGAGGSYEQYF.

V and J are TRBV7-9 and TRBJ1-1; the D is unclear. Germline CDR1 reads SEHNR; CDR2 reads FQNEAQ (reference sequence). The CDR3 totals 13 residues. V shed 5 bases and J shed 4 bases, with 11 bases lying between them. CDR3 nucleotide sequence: TGTGCCAGCAGCACCTCGGGGTTCACTGAAGCTTTCTTT. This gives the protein CASSTSGFTEAFF.

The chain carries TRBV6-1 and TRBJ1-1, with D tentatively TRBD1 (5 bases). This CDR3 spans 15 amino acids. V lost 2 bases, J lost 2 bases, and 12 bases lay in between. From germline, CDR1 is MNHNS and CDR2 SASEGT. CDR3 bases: TGTGCCAGCAGTGAACTCCAGGGCCTTAACACTGAAGCTTTCTTT. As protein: CASSELQGLNTEAFF.

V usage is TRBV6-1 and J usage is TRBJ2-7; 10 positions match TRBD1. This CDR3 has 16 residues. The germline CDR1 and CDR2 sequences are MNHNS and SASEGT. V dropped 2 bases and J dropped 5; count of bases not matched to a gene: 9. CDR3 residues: CASSELRTGGVNEQYF. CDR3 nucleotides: TGTGCCAGCAGTGAACTTAGGACAGGGGGAGTCAACGAGCAGTACTTC.

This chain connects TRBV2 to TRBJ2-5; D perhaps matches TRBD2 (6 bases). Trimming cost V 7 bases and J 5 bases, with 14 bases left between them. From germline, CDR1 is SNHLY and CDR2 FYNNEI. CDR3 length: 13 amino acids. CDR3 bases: TGTGCCAGCAAAGAGAGGGAGGAGGAGACCCAGTACTTC. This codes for CASKEREEETQYF.

DNA for the CDR3: TGTGCCATCAGTGGAAACTCGCGAGGGGGCTACACCTTC. Translating it yields CAISGNSRGGYTF. The chain has TRBV10-3 and TRBJ1-2; unclear D gene. V dropped 4 bases and J dropped 8 bases, with 14 bases sitting between them. CDR1 and CDR2 (germline): ENHRY, SYGVKD. The CDR3 is 13 residues long.

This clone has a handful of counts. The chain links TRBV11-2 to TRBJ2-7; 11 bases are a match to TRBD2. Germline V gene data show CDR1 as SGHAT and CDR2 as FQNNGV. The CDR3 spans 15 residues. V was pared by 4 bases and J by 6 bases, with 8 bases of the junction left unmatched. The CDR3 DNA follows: TGTGCCAGCAGCTCTCTAGCGGGAGGTTCTGGCGAGCAGTACTTC. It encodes CASSSLAGGSGEQYF.

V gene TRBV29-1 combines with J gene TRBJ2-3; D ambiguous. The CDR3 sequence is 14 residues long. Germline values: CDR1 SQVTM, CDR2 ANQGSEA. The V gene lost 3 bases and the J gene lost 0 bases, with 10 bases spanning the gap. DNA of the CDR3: TGCAGCGTTGATCCGGGTGAGAGCACAGATACGCAGTATTTT. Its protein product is CSVDPGESTDTQYF.

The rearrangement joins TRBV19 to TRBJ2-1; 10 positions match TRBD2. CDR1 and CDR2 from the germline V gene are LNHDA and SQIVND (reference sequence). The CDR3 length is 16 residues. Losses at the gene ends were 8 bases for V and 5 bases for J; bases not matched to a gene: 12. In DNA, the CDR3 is TGTGCCAGTTACCGGGGGGGACTAGCGACCCACAATGAGCAGTTCTTC. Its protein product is CASYRGGLATHNEQFF.

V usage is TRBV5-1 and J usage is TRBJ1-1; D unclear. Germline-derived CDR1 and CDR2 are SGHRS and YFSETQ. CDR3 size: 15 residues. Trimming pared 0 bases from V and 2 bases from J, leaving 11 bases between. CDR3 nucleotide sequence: TGCGCCAGCAGCTTGGTATCCCCGGGTAACACTGAAGCTTTCTTT. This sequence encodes CASSLVSPGNTEAFF.

Here the CDR3 DNA reads TGTGCCAGCAGTTTAGACGGGAGAATCAACGAGCAGTACTTC. This translates into CASSLDGRINEQYF. The chain employs TRBV28 and TRBJ2-7; tentative D call: TRBD2 (6 bases). The V and J ends lost 2 bases and 5 bases respectively, with 13 bases between them. CDR3 length equals 14 residues. CDR1 MDHEN and CDR2 SYDVKM come from the germline V gene.